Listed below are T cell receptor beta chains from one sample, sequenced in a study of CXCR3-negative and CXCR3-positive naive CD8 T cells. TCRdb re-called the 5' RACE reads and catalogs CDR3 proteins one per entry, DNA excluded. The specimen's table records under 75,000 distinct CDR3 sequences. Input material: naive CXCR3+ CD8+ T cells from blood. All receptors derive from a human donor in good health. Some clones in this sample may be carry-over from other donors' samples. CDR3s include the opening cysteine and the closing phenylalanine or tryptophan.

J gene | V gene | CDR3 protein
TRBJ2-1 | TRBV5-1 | CASSFLTTDEQFF
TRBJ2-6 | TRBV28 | CASTLRGSGANVLTF
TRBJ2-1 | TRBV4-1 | CASSQGPWRASSYNEQFF
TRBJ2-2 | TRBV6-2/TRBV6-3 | CASSRLGQGSTGELFF
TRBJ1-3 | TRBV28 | CASRKRQGIENTIYF
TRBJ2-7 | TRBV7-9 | CASSPTLRGVGEQYF
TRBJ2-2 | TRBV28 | CASSFRGEKAGELFF
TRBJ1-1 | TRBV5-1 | CASSLARGPVGAEAFF
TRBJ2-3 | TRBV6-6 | CASTPLPGGHYGTDTQYF
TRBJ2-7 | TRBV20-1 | CSARGILADSYEQYF
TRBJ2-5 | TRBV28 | CASSFKGSGGADWETQYF
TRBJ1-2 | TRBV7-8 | CASSLEGYGYTF
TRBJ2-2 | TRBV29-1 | CSAPGGNTGELFF
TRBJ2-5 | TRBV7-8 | CASSRIAGTIQETQYF
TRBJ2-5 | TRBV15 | CATSRMGTIYQETQYF
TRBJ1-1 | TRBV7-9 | CASSYLSEAFF
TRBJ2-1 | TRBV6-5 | CASSYQGLYNEQFF
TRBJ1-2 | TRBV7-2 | CASRPQTEPYGYTF
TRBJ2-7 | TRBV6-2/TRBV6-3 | CASKAGGGAYEQYF
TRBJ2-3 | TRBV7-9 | CASSPSGESTDTQYF
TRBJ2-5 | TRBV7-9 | CASSLEHQPSRTQYF
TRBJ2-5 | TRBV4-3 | CASSQYAGDGETQYF